The 7 T cell receptor beta chains reported below all come from one sample, sequenced in a study of tumor and adjacent non-tumor tissue in lung cancer. TCRbeta libraries were built with three rounds of nested PCR, modified from ARM-PCR. TCRdb used MiXCR to reprocess the multiplex PCR reads, holding one entry per CDR3 protein. Of 60,000 to 90,000 distinct CDR3 sequences in the sample, around four fifths were seen once. No cell sorting was done before RNA was extracted from the tissue. Sequencing was done on a sample of lung tumor tissue. These receptors were taken from a woman in her forties or fifties with non-small cell lung cancer.

With respect to this clonotype: This may come from a read error, since a much larger clone is one base off. The V and J genes are TRBV2 and TRBJ1-5; D not certain. This CDR3 is 11 amino acids long. Per the germline V gene, CDR1 is SNHLY and CDR2 is FYNNEI. The CDR3 sequence: CANSVGQPQHF. As DNA, the CDR3 is TGTGCCAACAGTGTAGGTCAGCCCCAGCATTTT. Using reference TRBV2 and TRBJ1-5 for the parts outside the CDR3, the full variable domain is EPEVTQTPSHQVTQMGQEVILRCVPISNHLYFYWYRQILGQKVEFLVSFYNNEISEKSEIFDDQFSVERPDGSNFTLKIRSTKLEDSAMYFCANSVGQPQHFGDGTRLSIL.

With regard to this clonotype: This may arise from a read error, as a much more abundant clone is one base away. The V gene is TRBV4-1, the J gene TRBJ1-1; D remains unclear. The V gene's germline CDR1 is MGHRA and CDR2 YSYEKL. The CDR3 totals 13 residues. This CDR3 reads CASGQDITTEAFF. CDR3 in DNA: TGCGCCAGCGGCCAAGATATCACCACTGAAGCTTTCTTT.

Concerning this clonotype: One end of the junction varies from germline; a read error may be responsible. The V call is TRBV29-1, the J call TRBJ1-1; 9 nucleotides agree with TRBD1. CDR3 length: 15 residues. CDR1 is SQVTM and CDR2 is ANQGSEA in the germline V gene. This CDR3 reads CSVADRGPGHTETFF. The CDR3 DNA sequence: TGCAGCGTTGCGGACAGGGGTCCTGGGCACACTGAAACTTTCTTT.

Of note for this clonotype: No conserved phenylalanine or tryptophan ends this CDR3, so it is likely a read error. The chain employs TRBV11-2 and TRBJ2-7; D remains unclear. The CDR3 spans 12 residues. Germline CDR1 SGHAT, CDR2 FQNNGV. CDR3 in DNA: TGTGTCAACAGCTTAAGCTCTACGAAGCAGTACATC. Translation gives CVNSLSSTKQYI.

The chain links TRBV4-1 to TRBJ2-1; 12 nucleotides align to TRBD2. V gave up 2 bases and J gave up 6 bases; unmatched junction bases: 5. This CDR3 has 16 residues. Germline V gene lookup returns CDR1 MGHRA and CDR2 YSYEKL. The CDR3 DNA reads TGCGCCAGCAGCCAACTACAGGGACTAGCGGGCAATGAGCAGTTCTTC. This gives the protein CASSQLQGLAGNEQFF.

The DNA of the CDR3 is TGTGCCAGTGGCTATACTAGAGACGTCGGGGAGCTGTTTTTT. Translating it yields CASGYTRDVGELFF. V is TRBV11-2 and J is TRBJ2-2; possibly TRBD2 for D (5 bases). The length of the CDR3 is 14 residues. Germline CDR1 is SGHAT and CDR2 is FQNNGV. The germline V and J ends were trimmed by 9 bases and 7 bases, with 18 bases remaining between them.

Notes on this clonotype: The germline gene is not matched at one end of the junction; a read error may be the cause. V gene TRBV29-1 combines with J gene TRBJ2-4; 7 bases line up with TRBD1. CDR3 length equals 13 residues. From germline, CDR1 is SQVTM and CDR2 ANQGSEA. CDR3 sequence reads: CSALEGAKNIHYF. The CDR3, as DNA: TGCAGCGCCCTAGAGGGGGCCAAAAACATTCATTACTTC.